This record concerns one TCR beta chain sequence. V gave up 1 base and J gave up 0 bases, with 8 bases separating them. The CDR3 is 15 residues long. CDR1 is SGHRS, CDR2 YFSETQ, per germline. The sample comes from a study of technical replicates of blood from a few donors. Clones were sequenced by immunoSEQ multiplex PCR, and TCRdb holds only the in-frame ones, with some missing. The profile shows under 95,000 clones, around 95% of them singletons. The sequencing sample was made of T cells isolated from PBMCs. The TCR was taken from a human donor in good health. The chain uses TRBV5-1 and TRBJ2-1; possibly TRBD1 for D (6 bases). Here the CDR3 reads CASSLLDSSYNEQFF. CDR3 DNA: TGCGCCAGCAGCTTGTTGGACAGCTCCTACAATGAGCAGTTCTTC.